This T cell receptor (beta chain) originates from a study of shared clonotypes between healthy human individuals. Whole-study context: Per donor, three plates held CD4 naive cells, three held CD4 memory, two held CD8 naive and one held CD8 memory.

Note on this clone: Its antigen is not identified.

The data were produced by immunoSEQ multiplex PCR, yet TCRdb's version contains in-frame clones alone and is incomplete. The sample shows around 2,000,000 clones, about 95% of them seen only once. The CDR3 covers 14 residues. With 3 bases removed from V and 3 bases from J, the gap between germline ends came to 13 bases. The V gene's germline CDR1 is SGHRS and CDR2 YFSETQ. Naive CD8 cells were CD45RO-negative, positively selected for CCR7, excluding terminally differentiated effector memory CD45RA+ cells. Findings and caveats of the study: Clonotype sharing among donors, it was expected, would be affected by sequencing depth. Naive subsets tended to show greater estimated richness than memory subsets.

Material for sequencing was naive CD8+ T cells sorted from blood. The receptor comes from a man aged 18 to 29 in good health. The rearrangement links TRBV5-1 to TRBJ2-7; D may match TRBD1 or TRBD2 (5 bases each). CDR3 nucleotide sequence: TGCGCCAGCAGCTCCCGGGACGGGTACTACGAGCAGTACTTC. Translated: CASSSRDGYYEQYF.